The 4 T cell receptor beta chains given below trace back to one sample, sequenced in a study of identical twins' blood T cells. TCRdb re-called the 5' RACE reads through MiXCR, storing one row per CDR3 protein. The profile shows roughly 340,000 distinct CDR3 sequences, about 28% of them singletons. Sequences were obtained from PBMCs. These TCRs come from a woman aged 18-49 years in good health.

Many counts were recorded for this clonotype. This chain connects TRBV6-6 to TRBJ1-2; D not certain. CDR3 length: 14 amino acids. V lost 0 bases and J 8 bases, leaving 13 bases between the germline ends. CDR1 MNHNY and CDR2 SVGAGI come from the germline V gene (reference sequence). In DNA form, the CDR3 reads TGTGCCAGCAGTTACTCGATGGGGATTGACGGCTACACCTTC. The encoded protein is CASSYSMGIDGYTF.

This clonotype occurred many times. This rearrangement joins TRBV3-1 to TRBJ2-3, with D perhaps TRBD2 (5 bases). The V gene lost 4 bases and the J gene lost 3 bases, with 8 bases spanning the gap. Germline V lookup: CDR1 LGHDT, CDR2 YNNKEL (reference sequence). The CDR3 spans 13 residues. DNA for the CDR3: TGTGCCAGCAGCCCAGGACTGACAGATACGCAGTATTTT. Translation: CASSPGLTDTQYF.

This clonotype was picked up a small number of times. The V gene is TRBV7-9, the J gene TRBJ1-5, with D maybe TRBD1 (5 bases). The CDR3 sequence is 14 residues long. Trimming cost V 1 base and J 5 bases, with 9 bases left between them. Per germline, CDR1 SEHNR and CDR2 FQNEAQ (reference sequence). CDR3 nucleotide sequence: TGTGCCAGCAGCTTAGAGACAGCATATCAGCCCCAGCATTTT. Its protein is CASSLETAYQPQHF.

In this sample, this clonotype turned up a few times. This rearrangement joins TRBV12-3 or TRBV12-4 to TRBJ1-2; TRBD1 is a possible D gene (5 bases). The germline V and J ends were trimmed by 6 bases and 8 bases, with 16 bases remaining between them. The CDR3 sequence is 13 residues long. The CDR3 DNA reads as TGTGCCAGCAGGCCGGGACGAGACGAAGGCTACACCTTC. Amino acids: CASRPGRDEGYTF.